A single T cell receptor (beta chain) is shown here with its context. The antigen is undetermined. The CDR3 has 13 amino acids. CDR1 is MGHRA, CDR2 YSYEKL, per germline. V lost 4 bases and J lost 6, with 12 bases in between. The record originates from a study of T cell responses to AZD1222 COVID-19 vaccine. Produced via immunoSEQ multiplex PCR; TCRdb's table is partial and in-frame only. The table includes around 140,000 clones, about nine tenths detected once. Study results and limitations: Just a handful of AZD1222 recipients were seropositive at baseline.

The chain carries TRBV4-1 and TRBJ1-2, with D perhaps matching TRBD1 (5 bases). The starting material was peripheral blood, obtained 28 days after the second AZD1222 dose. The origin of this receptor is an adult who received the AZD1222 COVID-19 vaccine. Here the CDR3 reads CASSLYMGDGYTF. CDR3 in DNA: TGCGCCAGCAGCCTTTACATGGGGGATGGCTACACCTTC.